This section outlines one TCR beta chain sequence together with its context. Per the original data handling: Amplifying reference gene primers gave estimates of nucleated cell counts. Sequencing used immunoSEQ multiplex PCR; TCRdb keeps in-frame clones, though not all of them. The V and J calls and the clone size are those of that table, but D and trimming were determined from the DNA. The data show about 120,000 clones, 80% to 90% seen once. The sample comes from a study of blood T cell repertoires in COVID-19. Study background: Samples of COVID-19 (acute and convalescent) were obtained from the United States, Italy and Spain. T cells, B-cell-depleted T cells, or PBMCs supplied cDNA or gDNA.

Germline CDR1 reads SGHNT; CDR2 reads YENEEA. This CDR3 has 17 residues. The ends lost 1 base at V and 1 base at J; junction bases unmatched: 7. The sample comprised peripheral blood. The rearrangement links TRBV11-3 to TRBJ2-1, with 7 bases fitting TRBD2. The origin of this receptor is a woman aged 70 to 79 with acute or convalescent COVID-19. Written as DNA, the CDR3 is TGTGCCAGCAGCTTAGCCTCGACGGGGGGTTCCTACAATGAGCAGTTCTTC. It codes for CASSLASTGGSYNEQFF.